A single sample gave rise to the 14 T cell receptor beta chains below, sequenced in a study of Ad26.COV2.S vaccination and SARS-CoV-2 variants. Treatment indicated: around 19 received Ad26.COV2.S at low or high dose, single or two shots; several received placebo; per-sample allocation not given. Day 63 after the first vaccine or placebo injection was the time point for sampling. The data were produced by immunoSEQ multiplex PCR, yet TCRdb's version contains in-frame clones alone and is incomplete. The data hold around 420,000 clones, with 88% observed a single time. Material: peripheral blood, obtained in a trial of Ad26.COV2.S vaccine versus placebo. Receptor source: a person aged 18-65 years who received the Ad26.COV2.S COVID-19 vaccine or a placebo.

The gene calls are TRBV7-2 and TRBJ1-5; D is uncertain. The CDR3 has 15 residues. The germline V and J ends were trimmed by 1 base and 5 bases, with 12 bases remaining between them. Germline V gives CDR1 SGHTA, CDR2 FQGNSA. Written as DNA, the CDR3 is TGTGCCAGCAGCTTAGGGGGAGCGGCAGATCAGCCCCAGCATTTT. This translates into CASSLGGAADQPQHF.

The chain links TRBV5-1 to TRBJ2-2; D not certain. Trimming took 0 bases from V and 1 from J, leaving 10 bases between them. Germline V gives CDR1 SGHRS, CDR2 YFSETQ. The CDR3 runs 16 residues. The CDR3 reads CASSLAATRNTGELFF. The CDR3, as DNA: TGCGCCAGCAGCTTGGCGGCAACTCGGAACACCGGGGAGCTGTTTTTT.

In this sample, this clone turned up once. V and J are TRBV15 and TRBJ2-1, with D perhaps TRBD1 (5 bases). The germline V gene has CDR1 LNHNV and CDR2 YYDKDF (reference sequence). The CDR3 runs to 15 residues. Trimming took 3 bases from V and 4 from J, leaving 13 bases between them. The CDR3 is CATSSVDSIYNEQFF. In DNA, the CDR3 is TGTGCCACCAGCAGTGTAGACAGTATTTACAATGAGCAGTTCTTC.

The chain combines TRBV10-3 with TRBJ2-3, with 11 positions matching TRBD2. Germline CDR1 ENHRY, CDR2 SYGVKD. V trimming: 3 bases; J trimming: 4 bases; junction bases outside the gene matches: 12. The CDR3 runs to 18 residues. In nucleotides, the CDR3 is TGTGCCATCAGTGACTTTAGAGCTAGCGGGGGGTATTCAGATACGCAGTATTTT. Protein product: CAISDFRASGGYSDTQYF.

This rearrangement joins TRBV12-3 or TRBV12-4 to TRBJ1-1; D unresolved. Trimming removed 0 bases from V and 7 bases from J, with 9 bases in between. The CDR3 sequence is 13 residues long. The CDR3 here is CASSLARQFEAFF. The CDR3 DNA sequence: TGTGCCAGCAGTTTAGCCCGACAATTTGAAGCTTTCTTT.

V gene TRBV14 combines with J gene TRBJ1-1; D gene uncertain. Deletions cut 4 bases from V and 4 bases from J, with 19 bases between. The CDR3 covers 16 residues. The germline gives CDR1 SGHDN, CDR2 FVKESK. CDR3 sequence reads: CASSRKPKVAGTEAFF. CDR3 DNA: TGTGCCAGCAGCCGCAAACCAAAGGTGGCGGGCACTGAAGCTTTCTTT.

In this sample, this clone turned up once. DNA for the CDR3: TGTGCCAGCAGCCTGCGAGACCCTAATACAGGCGGGGAGCAGTTCTTC. This gives the protein CASSLRDPNTGGEQFF. The V gene is TRBV6-2 or TRBV6-3, the J gene TRBJ2-1; perhaps D is TRBD1 or TRBD2 (5 bases each). The length of the CDR3 is 16 residues. CDR1 is MNHEY, CDR2 SVGEGT, per germline. The V end lost 6 bases, the J end lost 10 bases, and 25 bases lay between the germline ends.

A few counts support this clone. The chain links TRBV5-5 to TRBJ1-6; TRBD1 matches 8 bases. After removal of 4 bases from V and 9 bases from J, the junction contained 9 bases not matched to a gene. CDR3 length: 15 amino acids. Germline V lookup: CDR1 SGHKS, CDR2 YYEKEE (reference sequence). CDR3 DNA: TGTGCCAGCAGCCGGACGACAGGGGTGAGTTCACCCCTCCACTTT. This sequence encodes CASSRTTGVSSPLHF.

This clone was seen just once. This chain links TRBV25-1 with TRBJ1-3, with a weak D call TRBD1 (6 bases). The CDR3 loop spans 16 amino acids. The ends were cut back, 3 bases at V and 0 bases at J, with 12 bases in the middle. CDR1 is MGHDK and CDR2 is SYGVNS in the germline V gene. The CDR3 bases are TGTGCCAGCAGTGAGACACAGGGCCACTCTGGAAACACCATATATTTT. It yields the protein CASSETQGHSGNTIYF.

The chain uses TRBV24-1 and TRBJ2-2; 7 nucleotides align to TRBD1. From germline, CDR1 is KGHDR and CDR2 SFDVKD. The CDR3 is 14 residues long. Germline trimming cut 1 base from V and 8 bases from J; bases unmatched to any gene: 3. CDR3 nucleotides: TGTGCCACCAGTGATTTCGACAGGGCAGGGGAGCTGTTTTTT. Amino acids: CATSDFDRAGELFF.

The CDR3 loop is CASSSLRTAFF. The CDR3 DNA reads as TGTGCCAGCAGTTCCCTGCGCACAGCTTTCTTT. The chain combines TRBV6-5 with TRBJ1-1, with D uncertain. The length of the CDR3 is 11 residues. V dropped 4 bases and J dropped 10 bases, with 10 bases sitting between them. The germline V gene has CDR1 MNHEY and CDR2 SVGAGI.

V usage is TRBV15 and J usage is TRBJ1-4, with D possibly TRBD1 on 5 matching bases. Trimming pared 0 bases from V and 10 bases from J, leaving 24 bases between. This CDR3 has 18 residues. Germline V gene data show CDR1 as LNHNV and CDR2 as YYDKDF (reference sequence). This chain's CDR3 is CATSRDTPRRGFFVKLFF. CDR3 DNA sequence: TGTGCCACCAGCAGAGATACCCCAAGGAGGGGCTTTTTCGTAAAACTGTTTTTT.

This rearrangement joins TRBV29-1 to TRBJ1-3, with D possibly TRBD1 on 5 matching bases. V was shortened by 7 bases and J by 0 bases, with 25 bases between the two germline ends. The CDR3 contains 18 residues. Germline values: CDR1 SQVTM, CDR2 ANQGSEA. The CDR3 sequence is CSAGGLADSPSSGNTIYF. The DNA for the CDR3 is TGCAGCGCCGGTGGACTCGCCGACAGCCCCAGCTCTGGAAACACCATATATTTT.

This clone has only a few counts. The rearrangement uses TRBV6-5 and TRBJ1-2; 7 bases are a match to TRBD1. Germline CDR1 MNHEY, CDR2 SVGAGI. There are 16 residues in the CDR3. The J segment lost 4 bases and the V segment lost 0 bases, leaving 8 bases of the junction unmatched. CDR3 in amino acids: CASSYSISRDSYGYTF. For the CDR3, the DNA is TGTGCCAGCAGTTACTCGATATCCAGGGACAGCTATGGCTACACCTTC.